This TCR beta chain came from a study of T cell responses to AZD1222 COVID-19 vaccine. The data were produced by immunoSEQ multiplex PCR, yet TCRdb's version contains in-frame clones alone and is incomplete. The data hold about 84,000 clones, with 87% observed a single time. V lost 0 bases and J lost 5, with 20 bases in between. Looked up from germline, CDR1 is KGHSH and CDR2 is LQKENI. The CDR3 is 17 residues long. The material was peripheral blood, obtained 28 days after the second AZD1222 dose. This chain uses TRBV18 with TRBJ2-7; a weak D match, TRBD2 (7 bases). The receptor comes from an adult who received the AZD1222 COVID-19 vaccine. In DNA, the CDR3 is TGTGCCAGCTCACCACCGGCCGTGGGGGGGACACTCCACGAGCAGTACTTC. Translating it yields CASSPPAVGGTLHEQYF.